Presented here are 32 T cell receptor beta chains from one specimen sequenced in a study of blood T cell repertoires in COVID-19. Assay: immunoSEQ multiplex PCR; the TCRdb copy retains only in-frame clones and omits some. The sample records some 210,000 clones, about 81% being singletons. Material for sequencing was PBMCs or T cells enriched from blood (not recorded which). The receptors originated from a man in his forties who had recovered from COVID-19.

This chain uses TRBV19 with TRBJ2-5; 11 positions agree with TRBD1. The CDR3 spans 15 residues. Germline V gene data show CDR1 as LNHDA and CDR2 as SQIVND (reference sequence). With 3 bases clipped from V and 5 bases from J, the junction kept 5 bases outside the gene matches. CDR3 amino acids: CASSIRDRGIETQYF. As DNA, the CDR3 is TGTGCCAGTAGTATCAGGGACAGGGGGATTGAGACCCAGTACTTC.

V and J are TRBV29-1 and TRBJ1-5, with D possibly matching TRBD1 (6 bases). The CDR3 contains 15 residues. V gave up 8 bases and J gave up 5 bases, with 22 bases separating them. Germline V gene sequence: CDR1 SQVTM, CDR2 ANQGSEA. Written as DNA, the CDR3 is TGCAGCCCCCAGCCCCCTGACAGGTCCCATCAGCCCCAGCATTTT. This encodes CSPQPPDRSHQPQHF.

The CDR3 sequence: CASSLGLTGVNEQFF. The CDR3 DNA reads TGTGCCAGCAGCTTAGGTTTGACAGGGGTAAATGAGCAGTTCTTC. The V call is TRBV11-1, the J call TRBJ2-1; 8 nucleotides match TRBD1. J gave up 7 bases and V 1 base, and 6 bases lay outside the gene matches. CDR3 size: 15 residues. Germline assignment: CDR1 SGHAT and CDR2 FQDESV (reference sequence).

This chain connects TRBV19 to TRBJ1-4, with 11 bases matching TRBD1. The V gene end was trimmed by 6 bases and the J gene end by 8 bases; junction bases not matched to a gene: 14. Per the germline V gene, CDR1 is LNHDA and CDR2 is SQIVND (reference sequence). The length of the CDR3 is 17 residues. The CDR3 region is CASSRDRGTVEREKLFF. The CDR3 DNA reads as TGTGCCAGTAGCCGGGACAGGGGGACGGTCGAACGAGAAAAACTGTTTTTT.

This clone appeared a few times. The chain links TRBV5-4 to TRBJ1-2, with a possible D match to TRBD1 (6 bases). This CDR3 contains 14 residues. With 4 bases removed from V and 6 bases from J, the gap between germline ends came to 16 bases. Germline lookup yields CDR1 SGHNT and CDR2 YYREEE (reference sequence). In DNA, the CDR3 is TGTGCCAGCAGCCCCGGGAGGGGGACGGATGGCTACACCTTC. Protein: CASSPGRGTDGYTF.

The chain joins TRBV5-8 to TRBJ1-2, with D maybe TRBD1 (6 bases). The CDR3 has 14 residues. The V end was cut by 2 bases, the J end by 8 bases, with 16 bases between. Germline values: CDR1 SGHTS, CDR2 YDEGEE. The CDR3 bases are TGTGCCAGCAGCTTTTCAATTACAGGGAAAGGCTACACCTTC. It translates to CASSFSITGKGYTF.

The rearrangement links TRBV2 to TRBJ1-1; D unresolved. CDR1 SNHLY and CDR2 FYNNEI come from the germline V gene. The CDR3 extends over 13 amino acids. V shed 10 bases and J shed 2 bases, with 14 bases lying between them. The CDR3 region has the DNA TGTGCCATCACCCGCGGGGAAAACACTGAAGCTTTCTTT. Translated, it gives CAITRGENTEAFF.

This chain joins TRBV5-4 and TRBJ1-6; 7 nucleotides agree with TRBD1. Losses at the gene ends were 0 bases for V and 9 bases for J; bases not matched to a gene: 9. The CDR3 has 16 amino acids. The V gene's germline CDR1 is SGHNT and CDR2 YYREEE (reference sequence). The CDR3 bases are TGTGCCAGCAGCTTGGTGGCAGGGGGGACACCTTCACCCCTCCACTTT. This codes for CASSLVAGGTPSPLHF.

V and J are TRBV2 and TRBJ1-6; D is possibly TRBD1 (6 bases). The CDR3 is made up of 14 amino acids. The V gene's germline CDR1 is SNHLY and CDR2 FYNNEI. Trimming stripped 8 bases from V and 9 bases from J, with 17 bases between. The CDR3 loop reads CASVAPTRGSPLHF. The CDR3 nucleotides are TGTGCCAGCGTGGCCCCGACCAGGGGTTCACCCCTCCACTTT.

This chain connects TRBV5-4 to TRBJ1-2; a possible D gene is TRBD1 (5 bases). Germline CDR1 reads SGHNT; CDR2 reads YYREEE (reference sequence). V was pared by 1 base and J by 8 bases, with 12 bases between. The CDR3 is 13 residues long. CDR3 protein: CASSLPGHPGYTF. The CDR3 DNA reads as TGTGCCAGCAGCTTGCCAGGACACCCCGGCTACACCTTC.

This chain links TRBV6-1 with TRBJ1-2; a weak D match, TRBD1 (5 bases). Looked up from germline, CDR1 is MNHNS and CDR2 is SASEGT. Trimming stripped 2 bases from V and 4 bases from J, with 11 bases between. The CDR3 runs 14 residues. In nucleotides, the CDR3 is TGTGCCAGCAGTGAAATAGGGGTGGGCTATGGCTACACCTTC. It is translated as CASSEIGVGYGYTF.

This clone was observed a handful of times. This rearrangement joins TRBV2 to TRBJ2-1; 11 bases map to TRBD2. Germline CDR1 reads SNHLY; CDR2 reads FYNNEI. The ends lost 6 bases at V and 7 bases at J; junction bases unmatched: 11. The CDR3 spans 16 residues. CDR3 loop: CASREALAGAWNEQFF. DNA of the CDR3: TGTGCCAGCAGGGAGGCACTAGCGGGAGCATGGAATGAGCAGTTCTTC.

This chain connects TRBV5-5 to TRBJ2-2, with D possibly TRBD2 on 5 matching bases. The CDR3 sequence is 16 residues long. The germline CDR1 and CDR2 sequences are SGHKS and YYEKEE (reference sequence). V was shortened by 5 bases and J by 1 base, with 15 bases between the two germline ends. The CDR3 coding sequence is TGTGCCAGCAGACGCGGACGGAGCGGGAACACCGGGGAGCTGTTTTTT. As protein: CASRRGRSGNTGELFF.

This clone was found a few times. The gene calls are TRBV7-9 and TRBJ2-7, with D perhaps TRBD1 (6 bases). V shed 2 bases and J shed 5 bases, with 13 bases lying between them. The V gene's germline CDR1 is SEHNR and CDR2 FQNEAQ (reference sequence). The CDR3 has 14 residues. CDR3 nucleotide sequence: TGTGCCAGCAGCTTAAGCCAACAGGGAAACGAGCAGTACTTC. Translated: CASSLSQQGNEQYF.

This sequence joins TRBV29-1 and TRBJ2-1; tentatively, D is TRBD2 (5 bases). The CDR3 spans 11 residues. Germline values: CDR1 SQVTM, CDR2 ANQGSEA. V lost 6 bases, J lost 10 bases, and 13 bases lay in between. CDR3 DNA: TGCAGCGTGGGAGAGGTCCGGGAGCAGTTCTTC. Amino acids: CSVGEVREQFF.

The chain links TRBV24-1 to TRBJ2-5; 9 bases match TRBD1. This CDR3 contains 14 residues. J lost 5 bases, V lost 4 bases, and 4 bases had no gene match. Germline values: CDR1 KGHDR, CDR2 SFDVKD. CDR3 bases: TGTGCCACCAGTGAGGGACAGGGCGGGGAGACCCAGTACTTC. Residues: CATSEGQGGETQYF.

This clone came up a few times. The CDR3 reads CASSTRSNTEAFF. The CDR3 region has the DNA TGTGCCAGCAGCACCCGGAGTAACACTGAAGCTTTCTTT. The chain is built from TRBV21-1 and TRBJ1-1. TRBV21-1 is reported as a pseudogene. The CDR3 runs 13 residues.

J is TRBJ2-5 and V is TRBV5-1; 12 bases are shared with TRBD2. CDR1 and CDR2 (germline): SGHRS, YFSETQ. With V trimmed by 7 bases and J by 4 bases, 8 bases remained unmatched. The CDR3 loop spans 15 amino acids. The CDR3 DNA is TGCGCCAGCGCCCTGACTAGCGGGAGTCGAGAGACCCAGTACTTC. The encoded protein is CASALTSGSRETQYF.

The chain uses TRBV28 and TRBJ1-2, with D maybe TRBD1 (6 bases). V was cut by 6 bases and J by 0 bases, with 14 bases left in between. Germline V lookup: CDR1 MDHEN, CDR2 SYDVKM. The CDR3 runs to 15 residues. In DNA form, the CDR3 reads TGTGCCAGCAGCCCCCCAGGGGCTACTAACTATGGCTACACCTTC. Amino acids: CASSPPGATNYGYTF.

The chain recombines TRBV6-1 with TRBJ1-5; a possible D gene is TRBD1 (5 bases). CDR1 is MNHNS, CDR2 SASEGT, per germline. The length of the CDR3 is 16 residues. Trimming cost V 0 bases and J 7 bases, with 16 bases left between them. The CDR3 loop is CASSEAGRVGWQPQHF. In nucleotides, the CDR3 is TGTGCCAGCAGTGAAGCTGGCAGGGTAGGATGGCAGCCCCAGCATTTT.

The V call is TRBV4-2, the J call TRBJ2-7; TRBD2 is a possible D gene (6 bases). The V gene's germline CDR1 is LGHNA and CDR2 YNFKEQ. Trimming removed 8 bases from V and 0 bases from J, with 17 bases in between. The length of the CDR3 is 15 residues. The CDR3 region is CASAQGTLYSYEQYF. The CDR3 bases are TGTGCCAGCGCACAAGGGACTCTCTACTCCTACGAGCAGTACTTC.

This clone was counted only a few times. The CDR3 nucleotides are TGTGCCAGCAGTTCTCACGACAGATATGGCTACACCTTC. It encodes CASSSHDRYGYTF. The chain is built from TRBV27 and TRBJ1-2; a possible D gene is TRBD1 (5 bases). This CDR3 has 13 amino acids. In germline, CDR1 is MNHEY, CDR2 SMNVEV (reference sequence). Trimming stripped 4 bases from V and 5 bases from J, with 11 bases between.

This rearrangement joins TRBV7-8 to TRBJ2-7; D is possibly TRBD1 (5 bases). The CDR3 sequence is 18 residues long. The ends were cut back, 5 bases at V and 1 base at J, with 24 bases in the middle. CDR1 and CDR2 from the germline V gene are SGHVS and FQNEAQ. CDR3 protein: CASSESRLILTESYEQYF. CDR3 bases: TGTGCCAGCAGCGAATCCAGGCTCATTTTGACAGAATCCTACGAGCAGTACTTC.

The chain employs TRBV24-1 and TRBJ2-3, with D perhaps matching TRBD2 (5 bases). This CDR3 has 15 residues. V gave up 4 bases and J gave up 2 bases, with 12 bases separating them. CDR1 is KGHDR, CDR2 SFDVKD, per germline. The CDR3 here is CATSEPGINTDTQYF. In nucleotides, the CDR3 is TGTGCCACCAGTGAACCGGGAATCAACACAGATACGCAGTATTTT.

DNA of the CDR3: TGTGCCAGCAGCCCCCATAGCGGGAGGGGGGCGAATGAGCAGTTCTTC. This sequence encodes CASSPHSGRGANEQFF. This rearrangement joins TRBV3-1 (or the pseudogene TRBV3-2) to TRBJ2-1, with 11 bases aligning to TRBD2. The CDR3 loop spans 16 amino acids. CDR1 and CDR2 (germline): LGHDT, YNNKEL (reference sequence). V gave up 4 bases and J gave up 7 bases; unmatched junction bases: 9.

The V call is TRBV6-1, the J call TRBJ1-1, with 7 bases identical to TRBD1. Germline CDR1 is MNHNS and CDR2 is SASEGT. Trimming removed 2 bases from V and 8 bases from J; junction bases left unmatched: 8. The CDR3 is 14 residues long. CDR3 residues: CASSENLLDREAFF. The CDR3 bases are TGTGCCAGCAGTGAAAATTTATTGGACAGGGAAGCTTTCTTT.

This sequence joins TRBV30 and TRBJ1-6, with a weak D call TRBD1 (5 bases). Trimming pared 0 bases from V and 5 bases from J, leaving 14 bases between. Germline lookup yields CDR1 GTSNPN and CDR2 SVGIG (reference sequence). This CDR3 spans 16 amino acids. For the CDR3, the DNA is TGTGCCTGGAGTGTACCCGCGGGGGTGAATAATTCACCCCTCCACTTT. Its translation is CAWSVPAGVNNSPLHF.

CDR3 DNA sequence: TGTGCCAGCAGTGAAGCTGGCAGGGTCTATGGCTACACCTTC. Its protein is CASSEAGRVYGYTF. The chain has TRBV6-1 and TRBJ1-2; weak D call: TRBD1 (5 bases). The CDR3 covers 14 residues. CDR1 is MNHNS, CDR2 SASEGT, per germline. V was trimmed by 0 bases and J by 4 bases, leaving 9 bases between them.

The chain is built from TRBV3-1 (or the pseudogene TRBV3-2) and TRBJ2-5; D remains unclear. Trimming took off 4 bases at V and 6 bases at J, with 9 bases between the two ends. CDR1 is LGHDT and CDR2 is YNNKEL in the germline V gene (reference sequence). The CDR3 runs 12 residues. The CDR3 region is CASSLVVKTQYF. The CDR3 DNA follows: TGTGCCAGCAGCCTAGTAGTTAAGACCCAGTACTTC.

This chain links TRBV3-1 (or the pseudogene TRBV3-2) with TRBJ2-2; D gene ambiguous. CDR1 and CDR2 from the germline V gene are LGHDT and YNNKEL (reference sequence). Deletions cut 0 bases from V and 6 bases from J, with 11 bases between. The CDR3 contains 15 residues. CDR3 bases: TGTGCCAGCAGCCAAGATGTGAGGATCCCCGGGGAGCTGTTTTTT. This gives the protein CASSQDVRIPGELFF.

This rearrangement joins TRBV5-1 to TRBJ2-7; D is possibly TRBD2 (6 bases). The CDR3 totals 15 residues. The germline CDR1 and CDR2 sequences are SGHRS and YFSETQ. The V end was cut by 0 bases, the J end by 3 bases, with 13 bases between. DNA of the CDR3: TGCGCCAGCAGCTTGGCTGGGGGGAGTGACTACGAGCAGTACTTC. This codes for CASSLAGGSDYEQYF.

The chain links TRBV5-1 to TRBJ1-5, with D possibly being TRBD1 (6 bases). V lost 5 bases and J 5 bases, leaving 11 bases between the germline ends. CDR3 length: 13 residues. The germline gives CDR1 SGHRS, CDR2 YFSETQ. CDR3 protein: CASRTGLDQPQHF. Here the CDR3 DNA reads TGCGCCAGCAGAACAGGGCTTGATCAGCCCCAGCATTTT.